The TCR beta chain under discussion was sequenced for a study of blood T cell repertoires in COVID-19. Overall study: COVID-19 samples, acute and convalescent, were from the United States, Italy and Spain.

The CDR3 sequence is 15 residues long. Trimming took 0 bases from V and 2 from J, leaving 7 bases between them. Germline CDR1 and CDR2: SGHAT and FQDESV (reference sequence). Repertoires were generated with immunoSEQ multiplex PCR, while TCRdb's copy carries only in-frame clones and drops some. In the table there are over 250,000 clones, over 75% of which are singletons. The chain carries TRBV11-1 and TRBJ2-2; D remains unclear. The sequencing input was peripheral blood. The origin of this receptor is a woman between 70 and 85 years old with COVID-19, enrolled during active disease. This chain's CDR3 is CASSLAPGNTGELFF. CDR3 sequence (DNA): TGTGCCAGCAGCTTAGCCCCAGGCAACACCGGGGAGCTGTTTTTT.